Following are 28 T cell receptor beta chains from one sample sequenced in a study of blood T cell repertoires in COVID-19 (TCRdb year 2020). The library was produced with the immunoSEQ multiplex PCR assay. This is the immuneACCESS table as TCRdb keeps it, with only in-frame sequences that have V and J called. A part of the clones is gone; compared with another copy, unresolved V genes explain less than half, and the rest is unexplained. The sample table holds fewer than 200,000 clones, of which over 60% were seen once. In total, the top ten clones hold more than 25% of the sample. Material: peripheral blood. These receptors were taken from a woman in her seventies with acute or convalescent COVID-19.

The rearrangement links TRBV2 to TRBJ2-7; 12 bases fit TRBD2. Unmatched junction bases numbered 9, after V lost 6 bases and J lost 0 bases. Per germline, CDR1 SNHLY and CDR2 FYNNEI. The CDR3 sequence is 17 residues long. The CDR3 bases are TGTGCCAGCAGGGTTGGGACTAGCGGGTATTTCTCCTACGAGCAGTACTTC. Encoded protein: CASRVGTSGYFSYEQYF.

The rearrangement links TRBV3-1 (or the pseudogene TRBV3-2) to TRBJ2-1; TRBD2 matches at 10 bases. Trimming took 4 bases from V and 8 from J; bases not matched to a gene: 8. The CDR3 loop spans 15 amino acids. Germline V gives CDR1 LGHDT, CDR2 YNNKEL (reference sequence). The CDR3 region is CASSPLSGRIDEQFF. DNA for the CDR3: TGTGCCAGCAGCCCACTTAGCGGGAGGATAGATGAGCAGTTCTTC.

This chain uses TRBV9 with TRBJ2-7; TRBD2 agrees at 10 bases. This CDR3 is 16 amino acids long. Germline V gene lookup returns CDR1 SGDLS and CDR2 YYNGEE. Trimming took 7 bases from V and 0 from J; bases not matched to a gene: 10. The DNA for the CDR3 is TGTGCCAGCGGAAGGGGAGCGGGAGGGAACTCCTACGAGCAGTACTTC. Protein sequence: CASGRGAGGNSYEQYF.

The chain has TRBV5-1 and TRBJ2-3; the D gene is possibly TRBD2 (6 bases). CDR1 and CDR2 from the germline V gene are SGHRS and YFSETQ. Between the trimmed V and J ends, which lost 3 bases and 0 bases, there was a span of 8 bases. This CDR3 region has 14 residues. The CDR3 bases are TGCGCCAGCAGCTCCAGCGGGAGCACAGATACGCAGTATTTT. As protein: CASSSSGSTDTQYF.

This clone was found many times. The chain has TRBV7-3 and TRBJ2-3, with TRBD2 matching 9 bases. The CDR3 consists of 16 residues. CDR1 is SGHTA and CDR2 is FQGTGA in the germline V gene. V trimming: 6 bases; J trimming: 0 bases; junction bases outside the gene matches: 7. The CDR3 DNA reads TGTGCCAGCAGTCCCATAGCGGGAGATAGCACAGATACGCAGTATTTT. Encoded protein: CASSPIAGDSTDTQYF.

The gene calls are TRBV28 and TRBJ2-3; 15 bases match TRBD2. In germline, CDR1 is MDHEN, CDR2 SYDVKM. The CDR3 is made up of 16 amino acids. Unmatched junction bases numbered 6, after V lost 5 bases and J lost 6 bases. CDR3 DNA: TGTGCCAGCAGTCCGCGGGGGACTAGCGGGAGGGATACGCAGTATTTT. Encoded protein: CASSPRGTSGRDTQYF. The full variable domain, rest sourced from reference TRBV28 and TRBJ2-3, is DVKVTQSSRYLVKRTGEKVFLECVQDMDHENMFWYRQDPGLGLRLIYFSYDVKMKEKGDIPEGYSVSREKKERFSLILESASTNQTSMYLCASSPRGTSGRDTQYFGPGTRLTVL.

The chain has TRBV15 and TRBJ2-2, with unresolved D. The CDR3 sequence is 15 residues long. The V gene lost 0 bases and the J gene lost 1 base, with 6 bases spanning the gap. Germline V gives CDR1 LNHNV, CDR2 YYDKDF (reference sequence). CDR3 in amino acids: CATSRDRLNTGELFF. In nucleotides, the CDR3 is TGTGCCACCAGCAGAGATCGGTTGAACACCGGGGAGCTGTTTTTT.

CDR3 nucleotides: TGTGCCAGCAGCTTAACGAGTGGGGAGCTGTTTTTT. Amino acid sequence: CASSLTSGELFF. V usage is TRBV7-3 and J usage is TRBJ2-2, with no clear D. In germline, CDR1 is SGHTA, CDR2 FQGTGA. The V and J ends lost 0 bases and 8 bases respectively, with 4 bases between them. CDR3 length: 12 amino acids.

This clone came up once. CDR3 DNA sequence: TGTGCCAGCACCCGCGGCAACCCCACCGGGGAGCTGTTTTTT. It yields the protein CASTRGNPTGELFF. This chain joins TRBV6-5 and TRBJ2-2; D remains unclear. Per germline, CDR1 MNHEY and CDR2 SVGAGI. The CDR3 extends over 14 amino acids. The ends were cut back, 7 bases at V and 4 bases at J, with 13 bases in the middle.

The chain carries TRBV4-2 and TRBJ1-1; D call uncertain. There are 17 residues in the CDR3. Germline V lookup: CDR1 LGHNA, CDR2 YNFKEQ. Trimming cost V 4 bases and J 6 bases, with 24 bases left between them. CDR3 DNA sequence: TGTGCCAGCAGCCCCCCAGTAAGGTATGCAGGTTCGGCTGAAGCTTTCTTT. This codes for CASSPPVRYAGSAEAFF.

This chain connects TRBV25-1 to TRBJ2-3; the match to TRBD2 covers 10 bases. The ends lost 1 base at V and 0 bases at J; junction bases unmatched: 7. The length of the CDR3 is 18 residues. Germline V CDR1 and CDR2: MGHDK, SYGVNS. CDR3 sequence reads: CASSEWGPSGGSTDTQYF. The CDR3 DNA sequence: TGTGCCAGCAGTGAATGGGGGCCTAGCGGGGGAAGCACAGATACGCAGTATTTT. Complete variable domain (other parts from reference TRBV25-1 and TRBJ2-3): EADIYQTPRYLVIGTGKKITLECSQTMGHDKMYWYQQDPGMELHLIHYSYGVNSTEKGDLSSESTVSRIRTEHFPLTLESARPSHTSQYLCASSEWGPSGGSTDTQYFGPGTRLTVL.

CDR3 amino acids: CASSYSRWDSPLHF. Written as DNA, the CDR3 is TGTGCCAGCAGTTACTCCAGGTGGGATTCACCCCTCCACTTT. The chain is built from TRBV6-5 and TRBJ1-6; D is uncertain. Deletions cut 0 bases from V and 8 bases from J, with 8 bases between. In germline, CDR1 is MNHEY, CDR2 SVGAGI. The CDR3 is 14 residues long.

This clone was detected only once. The rearrangement uses TRBV11-3 and TRBJ2-1; tentatively, D is TRBD2 (6 bases). Germline V gene data show CDR1 as SGHNT and CDR2 as YENEEA. The CDR3 runs to 13 residues. The germline V and J ends were trimmed by 5 bases and 10 bases, with 15 bases remaining between them. The CDR3 sequence is CASSGKRAGEQFF. DNA for the CDR3: TGTGCCAGCAGCGGAAAGCGGGCCGGAGAGCAGTTCTTC.

The V and J genes are TRBV20-1 and TRBJ1-5, with D uncertain. Trimming removed 3 bases at V and 5 bases at J, with 8 bases between. The germline CDR1 and CDR2 sequences are DFQATT and SNEGSKA (reference sequence). The CDR3 is made up of 12 amino acids. CDR3 nucleotide sequence: TGCAGTGCTAGTGGCAGGTATCAGCCCCAGCATTTT. Translation: CSASGRYQPQHF.

The chain couples TRBV3-1 (or the pseudogene TRBV3-2) to TRBJ1-6; TRBD1 agrees at 7 bases. Germline V CDR1 and CDR2: LGHDT, YNNKEL (reference sequence). The CDR3 runs 15 residues. V gave up 4 bases and J gave up 7 bases; unmatched junction bases: 7. The CDR3 reads CASSPRDSVNSPLHF. CDR3 bases: TGTGCCAGCAGCCCGAGGGACAGCGTCAATTCACCCCTCCACTTT.

V gene TRBV18 combines with J gene TRBJ2-6; TRBD1 agrees at 9 bases. The V and J ends lost 3 bases and 2 bases, in that order; junction bases with no gene match: 5. The CDR3 is 17 amino acids. The germline gives CDR1 KGHSH, CDR2 LQKENI. The CDR3 spells CASSPRQGGTGANVLTF. As DNA, the CDR3 is TGTGCCAGCTCACCCAGACAGGGGGGAACTGGGGCCAACGTCCTGACTTTC.

This clone was recorded only once. The chain recombines TRBV3-1 (or the pseudogene TRBV3-2) with TRBJ2-1; TRBD1 is a possible D gene (5 bases). The V and J ends lost 3 bases and 9 bases respectively, with 15 bases between them. Germline V gene data show CDR1 as LGHDT and CDR2 as YNNKEL (reference sequence). This CDR3 has 14 residues. The CDR3 loop reads CASSQSPLGAEQFF. The CDR3 DNA follows: TGTGCCAGCAGCCAGTCCCCCCTAGGGGCTGAGCAGTTCTTC.

This chain links TRBV5-1 with TRBJ2-5, with 7 bases fitting TRBD1. V shed 4 bases and J 1 base; nucleotides not matched to a gene: 4. The CDR3 runs 14 residues. Germline loops: CDR1 SGHRS, CDR2 YFSETQ. Written as DNA, the CDR3 is TGCGCCAGCAGCACCGGGACAGCCCAAGAGACCCAGTACTTC. Translating gives CASSTGTAQETQYF.

The gene calls are TRBV18 and TRBJ1-3; 9 bases map to TRBD1. This CDR3 is built from 16 residues. Germline V gene data show CDR1 as KGHSH and CDR2 as LQKENI. The V segment lost 5 bases and the J segment 1 base; nucleotides outside the gene matches: 6. The CDR3 region has the DNA TGTGCCAGCTCAGTAAAACAGGGGGCGTCTGGAAACACCATATATTTT. It translates to CASSVKQGASGNTIYF.

The CDR3 DNA is TGTGCCAGCAGCTTGGGTACGACAGGGGGCACAGATACGCAGTATTTT. It encodes CASSLGTTGGTDTQYF. The chain recombines TRBV5-5 with TRBJ2-3, with 8 nucleotides matching TRBD1. The germline V gene has CDR1 SGHKS and CDR2 YYEKEE (reference sequence). V trimming: 0 bases; J trimming: 1 base; junction bases outside the gene matches: 4. The CDR3 has 16 residues.

The genes are TRBV9 and TRBJ2-1, with D uncertain. V dropped 0 bases and J dropped 5 bases, with 12 bases sitting between them. CDR3 length: 15 amino acids. CDR1 and CDR2 (germline): SGDLS, YYNGEE. The CDR3, as DNA: TGTGCCAGCAGCGTAGGTGGCTACAGTAACAATGAGCAGTTCTTC. It encodes CASSVGGYSNNEQFF.

CDR3 nucleotide sequence: TGTGCCAGCTCGGGCCTAGCGGGAGGGAATGCAAACATTCAGTACTTC. Its translation is CASSGLAGGNANIQYF. J is TRBJ2-4 and V is TRBV18, with TRBD2 identical over 12 bases. V was pared by 6 bases and J by 6 bases, with 9 bases of the junction left unmatched. This CDR3 has 16 residues. CDR1 and CDR2 from the germline V gene are KGHSH and LQKENI.

This clone was seen a single time. The chain recombines TRBV19 with TRBJ1-5, with a possible D match to TRBD1 (5 bases). The germline gives CDR1 LNHDA, CDR2 SQIVND (reference sequence). V was clipped by 4 bases and J by 4 bases, with 14 bases between them. This CDR3 contains 15 residues. The CDR3 loop reads CASSNLLGGNQPQHF. DNA for the CDR3: TGTGCCAGTAGTAATCTTTTGGGGGGGAATCAGCCCCAGCATTTT.

The chain carries TRBV6-5 and TRBJ1-4; D not resolved. The V gene's germline CDR1 is MNHEY and CDR2 SVGAGI. V dropped 4 bases and J dropped 5 bases, with 14 bases sitting between them. There are 15 residues in the CDR3. CDR3 amino acids: CASSSLRRVNEKLFF. CDR3 coding DNA: TGTGCCAGCAGTTCGCTACGCCGAGTGAATGAAAAACTGTTTTTT.

This clone has a handful of counts. This rearrangement joins TRBV3-1 (or the pseudogene TRBV3-2) to TRBJ2-1, with D unclear. Germline assignment: CDR1 LGHDT and CDR2 YNNKEL (reference sequence). The CDR3 spans 12 residues. The V and J ends lost 0 bases and 15 bases respectively, with 12 bases between them. The CDR3 sequence is CASSQDRGPRFF. CDR3 nucleotide sequence: TGTGCCAGCAGCCAAGACCGCGGCCCTCGGTTCTTC.

To note about this clone: The sample has other DNA sequences that encode this CDR3 too. The chain carries TRBV12-3 or TRBV12-4 and TRBJ2-5; 8 bases map to TRBD1. The CDR3 has 13 amino acids. After removal of 3 bases from V and 4 bases from J, the junction contained 1 base not matched to a gene. This chain's CDR3 is CASSFTGGETQYF. CDR3 sequence (DNA): TGTGCCAGCAGTTTCACAGGGGGAGAGACCCAGTACTTC.

Remarks on this clone: Within the sample, other DNA sequences also encode this same CDR3. The chain uses TRBV6-1 and TRBJ1-2; 7 bases map to TRBD1. Trimming removed 2 bases from V and 8 bases from J; junction bases left unmatched: 11. Germline CDR1 and CDR2: MNHNS and SASEGT. There are 15 residues in the CDR3. In DNA, the CDR3 is TGTGCCAGCAGTGAATTACTGGGGACAGCGATCGGCTACACCTTC. Protein: CASSELLGTAIGYTF.

This clone was counted at least ten times. The chain combines TRBV7-9 with TRBJ1-1, with D possibly TRBD1 on 5 matching bases. The CDR3 totals 13 residues. Germline loops: CDR1 SEHNR, CDR2 FQNEAQ (reference sequence). The ends were cut back, 5 bases at V and 0 bases at J, with 7 bases in the middle. CDR3 amino acids: CASSGGMNTEAFF. The CDR3 coding sequence is TGTGCCAGCAGCGGGGGGATGAACACTGAAGCTTTCTTT. Variable domain in full (rest from reference TRBV7-9 and TRBJ1-1): DTGVSQNPRHKITKRGQNVTFRCDPISEHNRLYWYRQTLGQGPEFLTYFQNEAQLEKSRLLSDRFSAERPKGSFSTLEIQRTEQGDSAMYLCASSGGMNTEAFFGQGTRLTVV.